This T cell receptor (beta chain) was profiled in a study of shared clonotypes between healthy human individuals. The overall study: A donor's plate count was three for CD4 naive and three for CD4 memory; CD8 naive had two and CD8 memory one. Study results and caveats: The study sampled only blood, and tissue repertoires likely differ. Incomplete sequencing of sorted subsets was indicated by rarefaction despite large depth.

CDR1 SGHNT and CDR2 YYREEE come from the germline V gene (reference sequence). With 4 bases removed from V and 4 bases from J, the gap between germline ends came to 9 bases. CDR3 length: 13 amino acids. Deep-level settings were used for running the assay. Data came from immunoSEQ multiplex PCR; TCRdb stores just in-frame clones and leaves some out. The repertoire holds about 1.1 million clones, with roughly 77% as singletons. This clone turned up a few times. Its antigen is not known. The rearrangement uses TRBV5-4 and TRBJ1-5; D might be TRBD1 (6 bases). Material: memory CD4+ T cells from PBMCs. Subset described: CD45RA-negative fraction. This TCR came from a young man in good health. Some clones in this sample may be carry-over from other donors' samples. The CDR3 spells CASSAGENQPQHF. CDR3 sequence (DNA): TGTGCCAGCAGCGCAGGGGAGAATCAGCCCCAGCATTTT.